A selection of T cell receptor beta chains follows, all from one sample in a study of tumor and adjacent non-tumor tissue in lung cancer. TCRdb used MiXCR to reprocess the multiplex PCR reads, holding one entry per CDR3 protein. Of some 80,000 distinct CDR3 sequences listed, more than 65% were seen once; the top ten hold 30% to 50%. The sequenced sample consisted of distant non-tumor lung tissue. These receptors all come from a man between 65 and 79 years old with non-small cell lung cancer. CDR3s include the opening cysteine and the closing phenylalanine or tryptophan. Fields, in order: clone size, J gene, CDR3 length, V gene, D gene, CDR3 protein, CDR3 DNA. The D gene is left open where the match is weak. Expanded clones get a size class; other rows say once, few or many, or leave the size out.

.,TRBJ1-2,14,TRBV14,TRBD1,CASSRNRGEYGYAF,TGTGCAAGCAGCCGAAACAGGGGAGAGTATGGCTACGCCTTC
.,TRBJ2-2,17,TRBV11-3,.,CASSLGVASLNTGDLFF,TGTGCTAGCAGCTTAGGGGTGGCTAGTCTGAACACCGGGGATCTGTTTTTT
medium-sized,TRBJ2-1,15,TRBV10-2,TRBD2,CASYSTASGRHEQFF,TGCGCCAGCTACTCCACGGCTAGCGGGAGACATGAGCAGTTCTTC
.,TRBJ2-3,12,TRBV6-1,.,CASSESSFPKYF,TGTGCCAGCAGTGAATCAAGTTTTCCGAAGTATTTT
.,TRBJ1-2,12,TRBV6-2/TRBV6-3,.,CASTSDCGAYTF,TGTGCCAGCACCAGCGATTGCGGTGCCTACACCTTC
.,TRBJ1-4,13,TRBV20-1,.,CSARVRGGEKLFF,TGTAGTGCTAGAGTCAGGGGAGGTGAAAAACTGTTTTTT
many,TRBJ2-3,15,TRBV11-3,.,CARTRREVSTDKQYF,TGTGCCCGCACACGTCGGGAAGTAAGCACAGATAAGCAGTATTTT
.,TRBJ2-2,17,TRBV4-3,.,CASSQEGVLQNTGELSF,TGCGCCAGCAGCCAAGAGGGGGTACTGCAGAACACCGGGGAGCTGTCTTTT
.,TRBJ1-1,13,TRBV29-1,.,CSVERDTNTDAFF,TGCAGCGTTGAGAGGGATACGAACACTGATGCTTTCTTT
.,TRBJ1-2,14,TRBV6-2/TRBV6-3,.,CASSTDGTNYGHTF,TGTGCCAGCAGTACGGACGGGACTAACTATGGCCACACCTTC
once,TRBJ2-3,14,TRBV6-1,.,CASSDMVGTDTQYF,TGTGCCAGTAGTGACATGGTCGGCACAGATACGCAGTATTTT
.,TRBJ2-3,15,TRBV20-1,TRBD2,CNASGVLKNTDTQYF,TGCAATGCTAGCGGGGTCCTGAAAAACACAGATACGCAGTATTTT
.,TRBJ1-4,16,TRBV4-1,.,CASNQVRGQGSKKLFF,TGCGCCAGCAACCAAGTACGAGGGCAGGGTAGCAAGAAACTGTTTTTT
.,TRBJ1-4,11,TRBV29-1,.,CSGMEREKLFF,TGCAGCGGGATGGAACGTGAAAAACTGTTTTTT
.,TRBJ1-1,15,TRBV28,.,CTSSLWPSYYTEAFF,TGTACCAGCAGTTTATGGCCCAGTTACTACACTGAGGCTTTCTTT
many,TRBJ1-2,13,TRBV12-3/TRBV12-4,.,CASSFRSRPGYTF,TGTGCCAGCAGTTTTCGGTCCAGACCCGGCTACACCTTC
.,TRBJ2-5,16,TRBV29-1,.,CSAKPYFQTGQEAQYF,TGTAGCGCCAAGCCCTACTTCCAGACAGGTCAAGAGGCCCAGTACTTC
.,TRBJ1-5,13,TRBV29-1,.,CNVQGSGNQPQNF,TGCAACGTTCAAGGGTCCGGCAATCAGCCCCAGAATTTT
medium-sized,TRBJ2-5,14,TRBV11-3,TRBD2,CASSQLAGMETQYF,TGTGCCAGCAGCCAACTAGCGGGGATGGAGACCCAGTACTTC
.,TRBJ2-7,13,TRBV6-1,.,CASIVTGLYEEYF,TGTGCCAGCATAGTGACAGGTCTGTACGAAGAGTACTTC
.,TRBJ1-2,11,TRBV6-2/TRBV6-3,.,CVSTLPYGYTF,TGTGTCAGCACTCTACCATATGGCTACACCTTC
.,TRBJ1-5,13,TRBV12-5,.,CASGFVRNKPQHF,TGTGCCAGTGGTTTTGTCAGAAATAAGCCCCAGCATTTT
once,TRBJ2-3,16,TRBV11-2,.,CASSFGELALTDTQCF,TGTGCCAGCAGCTTCGGGGAGCTAGCACTAACAGATACGCAGTGTTTT
.,TRBJ2-2,14,TRBV24-1,.,CATSDPSFLGELFF,TGTGCCACCAGTGATCCCAGTTTTCTCGGGGAGCTGTTTTTT
.,TRBJ2-1,15,TRBV5-4,.,CASRSGRSSYNEQIF,TGCGCCAGCAGAAGTGGACGCAGCTCCTACAATGAGCAGATCTTC
.,TRBJ2-7,14,TRBV11-1,.,CVSSSREMTYEQYF,TGTGTCAGCAGCTCCAGGGAGATGACCTACGAGCAGTACTTC
once,TRBJ2-2,15,TRBV11-2,.,CASSIKQVATGEQFF,TGTGCCAGCAGCATAAAGCAGGTGGCCACCGGGGAGCAGTTTTTT
.,TRBJ2-7,14,TRBV29-1,.,CGVEGAGPTYVQYF,TGCGGCGTTGAAGGGGCGGGACCGACCTACGTGCAGTACTTC
few,TRBJ1-2,14,TRBV12-3/TRBV12-4,.,CASRPGEVNYGYTF,TGTGCCAGCAGGCCAGGAGAGGTGAACTATGGCTACACCTTC
.,TRBJ2-3,14,TRBV11-2,TRBD1,CANSSTGGSDTHYF,TGTGCCAACAGCTCGACAGGGGGTTCGGATACGCACTATTTT
few,TRBJ1-1,16,TRBV6-6,.,CASSYSPEQGDTETFF,TGTGCCAGCAGTTACTCACCGGAACAGGGAGACACTGAAACTTTCTTT
.,TRBJ1-3,14,TRBV12-3/TRBV12-4,.,CASSLRLFGNTTYF,TGTGCCAGCAGTTTAAGGCTCTTTGGAAACACCACATATTTT